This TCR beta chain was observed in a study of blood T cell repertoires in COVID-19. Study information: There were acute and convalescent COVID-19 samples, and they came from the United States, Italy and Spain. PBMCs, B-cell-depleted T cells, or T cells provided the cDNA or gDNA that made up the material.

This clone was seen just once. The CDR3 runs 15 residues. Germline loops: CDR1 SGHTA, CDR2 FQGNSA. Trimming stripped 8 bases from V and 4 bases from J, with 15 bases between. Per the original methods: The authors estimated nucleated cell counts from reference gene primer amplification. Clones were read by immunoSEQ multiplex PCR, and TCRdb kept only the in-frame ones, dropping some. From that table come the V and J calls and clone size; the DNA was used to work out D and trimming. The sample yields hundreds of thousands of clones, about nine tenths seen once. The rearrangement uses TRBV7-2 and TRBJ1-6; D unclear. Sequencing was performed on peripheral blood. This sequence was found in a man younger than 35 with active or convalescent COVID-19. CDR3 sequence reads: CASVTGLGYNSPLHF. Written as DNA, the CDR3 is TGTGCCAGCGTAACCGGACTGGGTTATAATTCACCCCTCCACTTT. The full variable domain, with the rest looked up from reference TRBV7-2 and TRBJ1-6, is GAGVSQSPSNKVTEKGKDVELRCDPISGHTALYWYRQSLGQGLEFLIYFQGNSAPDKSGLPSDRFSAERTGGSVSTLTIQRTQQEDSAVYLCASVTGLGYNSPLHFGNGTRLTVT.